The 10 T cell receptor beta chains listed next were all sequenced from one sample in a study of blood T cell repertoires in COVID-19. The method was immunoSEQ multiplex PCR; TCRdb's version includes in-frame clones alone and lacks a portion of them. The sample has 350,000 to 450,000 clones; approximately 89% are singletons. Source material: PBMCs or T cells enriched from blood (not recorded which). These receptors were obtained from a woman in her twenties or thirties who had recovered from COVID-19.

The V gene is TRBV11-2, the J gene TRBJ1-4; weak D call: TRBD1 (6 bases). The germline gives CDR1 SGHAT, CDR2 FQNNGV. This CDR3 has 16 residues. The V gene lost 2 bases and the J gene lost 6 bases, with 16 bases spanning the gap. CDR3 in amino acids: CASSLRRDRFYEKLFF. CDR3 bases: TGTGCCAGCAGCTTAAGGAGAGACAGGTTCTATGAAAAACTGTTTTTT.

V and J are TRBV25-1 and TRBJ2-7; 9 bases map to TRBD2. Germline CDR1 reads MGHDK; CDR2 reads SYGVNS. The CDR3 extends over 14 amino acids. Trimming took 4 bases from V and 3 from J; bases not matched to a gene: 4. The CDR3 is CASSALAGLYEQYF. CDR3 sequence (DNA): TGTGCCAGCAGTGCCCTAGCGGGACTCTACGAGCAGTACTTC.

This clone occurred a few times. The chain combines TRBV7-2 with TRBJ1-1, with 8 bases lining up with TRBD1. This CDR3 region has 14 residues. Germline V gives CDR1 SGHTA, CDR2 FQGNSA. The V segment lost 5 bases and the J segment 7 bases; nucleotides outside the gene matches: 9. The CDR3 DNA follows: TGTGCCAGCAGCCCCCTCCGGGACAGGCATGAAGCTTTCTTT. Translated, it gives CASSPLRDRHEAFF.

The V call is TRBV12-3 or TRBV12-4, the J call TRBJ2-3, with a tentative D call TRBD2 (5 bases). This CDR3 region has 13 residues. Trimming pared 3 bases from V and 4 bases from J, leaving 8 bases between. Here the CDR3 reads CASSLEVPDTQYF. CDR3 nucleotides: TGTGCCAGCAGTTTGGAGGTTCCAGATACGCAGTATTTT.

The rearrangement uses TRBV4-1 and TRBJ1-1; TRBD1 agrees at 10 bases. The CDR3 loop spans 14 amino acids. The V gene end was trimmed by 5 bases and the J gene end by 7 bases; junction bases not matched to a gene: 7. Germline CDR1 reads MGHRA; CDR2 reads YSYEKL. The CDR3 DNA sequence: TGCGCCAGCAGCGCGACAGGGGGCCGCCTTGAAGCTTTCTTT. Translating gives CASSATGGRLEAFF.

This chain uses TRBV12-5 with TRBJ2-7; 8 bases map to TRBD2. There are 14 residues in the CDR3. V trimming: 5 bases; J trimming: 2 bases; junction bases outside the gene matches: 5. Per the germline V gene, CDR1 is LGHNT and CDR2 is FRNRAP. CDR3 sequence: CASGRSGSAYEQYF. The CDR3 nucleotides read TGTGCTAGTGGTAGAAGCGGGAGCGCCTACGAGCAGTACTTC.

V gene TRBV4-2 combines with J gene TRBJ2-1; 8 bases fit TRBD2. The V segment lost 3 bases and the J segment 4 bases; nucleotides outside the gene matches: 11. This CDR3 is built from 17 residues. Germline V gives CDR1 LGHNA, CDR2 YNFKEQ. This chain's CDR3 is CASSHKTGTRIYNEQFF. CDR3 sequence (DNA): TGTGCCAGCAGCCACAAAACCGGGACTAGGATATACAATGAGCAGTTCTTC.

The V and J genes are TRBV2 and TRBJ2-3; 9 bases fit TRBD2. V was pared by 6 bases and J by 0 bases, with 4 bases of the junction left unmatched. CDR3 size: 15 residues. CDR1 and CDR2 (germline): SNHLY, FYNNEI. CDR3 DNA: TGTGCCAGCAGCCCTAGCGGGACTAGCACAGATACGCAGTATTTT. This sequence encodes CASSPSGTSTDTQYF. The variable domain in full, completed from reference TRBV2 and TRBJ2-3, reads EPEVTQTPSHQVTQMGQEVILRCVPISNHLYFYWYRQILGQKVEFLVSFYNNEISEKSEIFDDQFSVERPDGSNFTLKIRSTKLEDSAMYFCASSPSGTSTDTQYFGPGTRLTVL.

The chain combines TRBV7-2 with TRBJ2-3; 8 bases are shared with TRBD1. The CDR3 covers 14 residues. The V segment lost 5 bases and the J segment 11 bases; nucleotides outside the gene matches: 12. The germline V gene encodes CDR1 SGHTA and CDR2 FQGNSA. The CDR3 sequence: CASSMTNLGTGQYF. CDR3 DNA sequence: TGTGCCAGCAGCATGACCAACCTCGGGACAGGGCAGTATTTT.

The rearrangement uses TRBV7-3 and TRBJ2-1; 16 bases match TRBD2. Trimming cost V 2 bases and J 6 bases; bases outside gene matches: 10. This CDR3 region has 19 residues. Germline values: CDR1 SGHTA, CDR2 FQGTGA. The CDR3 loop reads CASSLVPGLAGGPLNEQFF. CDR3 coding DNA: TGTGCCAGCAGCTTAGTCCCGGGACTAGCGGGGGGGCCTCTCAATGAGCAGTTCTTC.